A single TCR beta chain is shown here with its context. Its antigen specificity is not known. There are no base qualities to consult, and no much larger clone falls within one base. All donors were healthy Caucasians. The twin cohort consisted of three pairs of female monozygotic twins, all aged about 18 to 29 years. The RNA used for TCR libraries was isolated from peripheral blood mononuclear cells. The source of the sample is a study of identical twins (dated by TCRdb to the mid-2010s). Background on the whole study: TCR alpha and beta repertoires from monozygotic twins, unrelated adults of various ages and cord blood were deep-sequenced to test whether fetal clonotypes persist. Replicate twin experiments were performed at different times using different library preparation protocols to rule out contamination.

The method behind the library was 5' RACE. These reads were obtained on an Illumina HiSeq 2000. A universal primer binding site was introduced by template switching, and a unique molecular identifier was present in the final cDNA, enabling accurate counting of TCR cDNA molecules. First-strand cDNA for TCR alpha and beta chains was synthesized from specific primers in the conserved constant-segment region. To control for contamination, every cDNA library carried two barcodes: a SMART-Mk sample barcode plus Illumina barcodes. Two successive PCR steps introduced TruSeq adapter sequences along with Illumina sample barcodes. TCR alpha and beta cDNA libraries were sequenced on the Illumina HiSeq platform with custom primers. On the study's bioinformatics: MiGEC processed the raw reads to extract unique molecular identifiers, while MiXCR was used to determine the CDR3 positions. For each individual, recombination models were inferred using an EM algorithm with the repgenHMM and IGoR tools. The tcR package in R was used for shared clonotype analysis, with sharing normalized by the product of cloneset sizes. To study raw recombination free of thymic and clonal selection effects, out-of-frame nonproductive sequences were analyzed. TCRdb redid the processing of the public reads, applying fastp at Q25 and MiXCR, and retained in-frame beta chains. Identical CDR3 proteins give one entry, which carries the most common genes and DNA. These V and J calls rely on TCRdb rather than the paper's analysis. The sample table contains some 900,000 distinct CDR3 sequences; only one count was recorded for roughly an eighth of them. The ten largest clonotypes hold around 1.6% of the sample.

What the research found in general, with its limitations: In beta out-of-frame sequences, excess twin sharing was weaker, because having fewer shared sequences lowered the signal-to-noise ratio. Zero-insertion analyses could be partly confounded by invariant T cells such as MAIT and iNKT, though diverse VJ usage argued against such confounding for most clonotypes. In monozygotic twins, recombination models systematically underestimated out-of-frame TCR alpha sharing, but the models matched the sharing seen between unrelated individuals. Conclusions relied on cross-sectional statistical analysis, since the same donors could not be followed over many years. Compared with coincidental sharing between unrelated individuals, an excess of low generation-probability sequences was observed among out-of-frame TCR alpha sequences shared between twins. Fewer insertions were carried by abundant cord blood beta clonotypes; a weaker similar trend was observed in young adult naive repertoires, while no such trend was observed in memory repertoires.

CDR1 and CDR2 (SGHNT, YYREEE) derive from the germline V gene (reference sequence). V is pruned by 0 bases and J by 0 bases, leaving 6 bases of the junction without a gene match. The CDR3 spans 17 residues, from the cysteine through the phenylalanine. Of the read, only the CDR3 DNA is kept; its 51 bases are in frame from base 1. The same data also contributed to another study, on yellow fever vaccine responses in identical twins. As the second study states: The T cell response to vaccination in identical twins was reported by the authors to appear partly convergent and partly personalized. In identical twins, the study followed T cell clones that responded to the vaccine with precision.

This TCR derives from a woman between 18 and 30 years old in good health. The V gene is TRBV5-4 and the J gene is TRBJ2-7; a stretch of 10 junction bases matches TRBD2. The sequenced sample was PBMCs. The CDR3 sequence is CASSLGIAGGLSYEQYF. The nucleotide sequence reads TGTGCCAGCAGCTTGGGGATAGCGGGAGGCCTCTCCTACGAGCAGTACTTC.